Below are 30 T cell receptor beta chains sequenced from a single sample in a study of cytomegalovirus exposure and HLA in healthy donors. In the PCR, 60 Vbeta and 13 Jbeta primers were used. Repertoires were generated with immunoSEQ multiplex PCR, while TCRdb's copy carries only in-frame clones and drops some. Of around 50,000 clones listed, 70% to 85% are singletons. The sample was PBMCs. These receptor sequences come from a man aged 35-49 years in good health and CMV-seronegative.

V is TRBV7-9 and J is TRBJ1-5, with 7 bases aligning to TRBD1. Trimming at V came to 4 bases and at J to 4 bases, leaving 4 bases not matched to a gene. Germline V CDR1 and CDR2: SEHNR, FQNEAQ (reference sequence). This CDR3 is 14 amino acids long. The CDR3 is CASSSGQLNQPQHF. CDR3 sequence (DNA): TGTGCCAGCAGCTCGGGACAGCTAAATCAGCCCCAGCATTTT. Variable domain in full (rest from reference TRBV7-9 and TRBJ1-5): DTGVSQNPRHKITKRGQNVTFRCDPISEHNRLYWYRQTLGQGPEFLTYFQNEAQLEKSRLLSDRFSAERPKGSFSTLEIQRTEQGDSAMYLCASSSGQLNQPQHFGDGTRLSIL.

CDR3 in amino acids: CASSRAGGGTYNEQFF. The CDR3 nucleotides read TGTGCCAGCAGCCGGGCGGGCGGGGGGACCTACAATGAGCAGTTCTTC. The chain uses TRBV11-3 and TRBJ2-1; 8 nucleotides agree with TRBD2. The germline CDR1 and CDR2 sequences are SGHNT and YENEEA. The CDR3 has 16 amino acids. The V and J ends lost 5 bases and 2 bases, in that order; junction bases with no gene match: 8.

In DNA form, the CDR3 reads TGTGCCAGCAGTGTGGGACTACAAAAAGAGACCCAGTACTTC. Translation: CASSVGLQKETQYF. The chain carries TRBV6-1 and TRBJ2-5, with TRBD2 matching over 7 bases. From germline, CDR1 is MNHNS and CDR2 SASEGT. CDR3 length equals 14 residues. Trimming at V came to 4 bases and at J to 3 bases, leaving 5 bases not matched to a gene.

V gene TRBV27 combines with J gene TRBJ1-1, with a weak D call TRBD1 (6 bases). This CDR3 region has 17 residues. Trimming took 5 bases from V and 3 from J, leaving 22 bases between them. Germline-derived CDR1 and CDR2 are MNHEY and SMNVEV (reference sequence). CDR3: CASSIPPGTPGDTEAFF. The CDR3 nucleotides are TGTGCCAGCAGTATACCACCCGGGACACCCGGCGACACTGAAGCTTTCTTT.

The chain employs TRBV11-2 and TRBJ2-5, with 11 bases identical to TRBD2. CDR1 and CDR2 (germline): SGHAT, FQNNGV. The CDR3 length is 15 residues. V shed 5 bases and J 1 base; nucleotides not matched to a gene: 3. CDR3 in amino acids: CASSKTSGVQETQYF. Written as DNA, the CDR3 is TGTGCCAGCAGCAAGACTAGCGGGGTCCAAGAGACCCAGTACTTC.

The chain joins TRBV7-9 to TRBJ2-7, with D possibly being TRBD2 (5 bases). Germline CDR1 and CDR2: SEHNR and FQNEAQ (reference sequence). The CDR3 spans 15 residues. Trimming left V 2 bases short and J 5 bases short, with 16 bases between. The CDR3 loop reads CASSLSPLTGNEQYF. The CDR3 DNA reads as TGTGCCAGCAGCTTATCCCCCCTAACGGGGAACGAGCAGTACTTC.

J is TRBJ1-3 and V is TRBV29-1, with TRBD1 matching over 8 bases. After removal of 4 bases from V and 2 bases from J, the junction contained 13 bases not matched to a gene. From germline, CDR1 is SQVTM and CDR2 ANQGSEA. The CDR3 loop spans 17 amino acids. CDR3 region: CSVGMGKGQDTGNTIYF. In DNA, the CDR3 is TGCAGCGTTGGCATGGGCAAGGGACAGGACACTGGAAACACCATATATTTT.

This chain joins TRBV7-2 and TRBJ2-4; D gene ambiguous. With 4 bases removed from V and 6 bases from J, the gap between germline ends came to 4 bases. In germline, CDR1 is SGHTA, CDR2 FQGNSA. This CDR3 has 11 residues. The CDR3 coding sequence is TGTGCCAGCAGCTCAATAAACATTCAGTACTTC. Amino acid sequence: CASSSINIQYF.

The gene calls are TRBV6-5 and TRBJ1-4, with D unclear. Germline V lookup: CDR1 MNHEY, CDR2 SVGAGI. This CDR3 spans 13 amino acids. V was shortened by 5 bases and J by 0 bases, with 4 bases between the two germline ends. CDR3 sequence (DNA): TGTGCCAGCAGTCCTACAACTAATGAAAAACTGTTTTTT. This sequence encodes CASSPTTNEKLFF.

V gene TRBV27 combines with J gene TRBJ1-2; D gene ambiguous. This CDR3 contains 12 residues. The V end lost 9 bases, the J end lost 6 bases, and 14 bases lay between the germline ends. Germline values: CDR1 MNHEY, CDR2 SMNVEV (reference sequence). The CDR3 spells CASNPDWDGYTF. The CDR3 bases are TGTGCCAGTAACCCGGACTGGGATGGCTACACCTTC.

The gene calls are TRBV5-5 and TRBJ2-5; TRBD2 is a possible D gene (5 bases). The CDR3 is 13 residues long. Trimming left V 2 bases short and J 2 bases short, with 7 bases between. Germline lookup yields CDR1 SGHKS and CDR2 YYEKEE (reference sequence). CDR3 amino acids: CASSLAAQETQYF. CDR3 bases: TGTGCCAGCAGCTTAGCGGCGCAAGAGACCCAGTACTTC.

This rearrangement joins TRBV19 to TRBJ2-5; no clear D. The last part of the DNA fits TRBJ2-7 better; the J call may be wrong. This CDR3 has 14 amino acids. Germline CDR1 is LNHDA and CDR2 is SQIVND (reference sequence). The CDR3 is CASSFSGSYYEQYF. The CDR3 DNA reads TGTGCCAGTAGTTTTTCCGGTTCGTACTACGAGCAGTACTTC.

The chain joins TRBV5-1 to TRBJ2-5; 15 nucleotides agree with TRBD2. The V gene end was trimmed by 4 bases and the J gene end by 4 bases; junction bases not matched to a gene: 11. CDR1 and CDR2 (germline): SGHRS, YFSETQ. This CDR3 contains 18 residues. CDR3 nucleotides: TGCGCCAGCAGCCCAGGACTAGCGGGGGGGCCTATTGCAGAGACCCAGTACTTC. It translates to CASSPGLAGGPIAETQYF. Together with reference TRBV5-1 and TRBJ2-5, the CDR3 gives the full variable domain: KAGVTQTPRYLIKTRGQQVTLSCSPISGHRSVSWYQQTPGQGLQFLFEYFSETQRNKGNFPGRFSGRQFSNSRSEMNVSTLELGDSALYLCASSPGLAGGPIAETQYFGPGTRLLVL.

The chain joins TRBV5-1 to TRBJ2-3; 7 nucleotides align to TRBD1. Unmatched junction bases numbered 6, after V lost 0 bases and J lost 5 bases. The CDR3 sequence is 15 residues long. Germline-derived CDR1 and CDR2 are SGHRS and YFSETQ. The CDR3 loop reads CASSLGRQGLDTQYF. In DNA, the CDR3 is TGCGCCAGCAGCTTGGGGCGACAGGGTTTAGATACGCAGTATTTT.

The chain joins TRBV30 to TRBJ1-1, with 8 bases aligning to TRBD1. CDR3 length: 14 residues. V trimming: 0 bases; J trimming: 11 bases; junction bases outside the gene matches: 11. In germline, CDR1 is GTSNPN, CDR2 SVGIG (reference sequence). CDR3 nucleotide sequence: TGTGCCTGGAGTGTCGAGGACAGGGTAGGACAGGCTTTCTTT. Its translation: CAWSVEDRVGQAFF.

The chain links TRBV18 to TRBJ2-1; possibly TRBD2 for D (6 bases). Trimming left V 2 bases short and J 8 bases short, with 13 bases between. The germline V gene has CDR1 KGHSH and CDR2 LQKENI. The CDR3 runs 14 residues. The CDR3 reads CASSPWAGGDEQFF. The CDR3 nucleotides read TGTGCCAGCTCACCATGGGCTGGAGGGGATGAGCAGTTCTTC.

J is TRBJ1-1 and V is TRBV7-2; TRBD1 aligns across 7 bases. Germline V gives CDR1 SGHTA, CDR2 FQGNSA. V trimming: 5 bases; J trimming: 8 bases; junction bases outside the gene matches: 17. This CDR3 is 16 amino acids long. CDR3 DNA: TGTGCCAGCAGCCGGACAGGAATTTTTTCGCCACCGGAAGCTTTCTTT. It translates to CASSRTGIFSPPEAFF.

This clone has just one count. The chain employs TRBV7-3 and TRBJ2-1; D might be TRBD2 (6 bases). The CDR3 totals 15 residues. Germline assignment: CDR1 SGHTA and CDR2 FQGTGA. Trimming took off 3 bases at V and 4 bases at J, with 13 bases between the two ends. CDR3 amino acids: CASSLAGTLYNEQFF. CDR3 sequence (DNA): TGTGCCAGCAGCTTGGCGGGGACCCTGTACAATGAGCAGTTCTTC.

The chain is built from TRBV6-1 and TRBJ2-7; D may be TRBD1 (6 bases). Germline V lookup: CDR1 MNHNS, CDR2 SASEGT. Trimming took 5 bases from V and 0 from J, leaving 8 bases between them. This CDR3 is 13 amino acids long. CDR3 residues: CASSSRGSYEQYF. CDR3 nucleotides: TGTGCCAGCAGTAGCAGGGGCTCCTACGAGCAGTACTTC.

The CDR3 region is CASSLGTSRINEQFF. CDR3 DNA: TGTGCCAGCAGCTTAGGGACTAGTAGGATCAATGAGCAGTTCTTC. The V gene is TRBV7-2, the J gene TRBJ2-1; 7 bases line up with TRBD2. Looked up from germline, CDR1 is SGHTA and CDR2 is FQGNSA. J was trimmed by 6 bases and V by 1 base; bases with no gene match: 6. The CDR3 loop spans 15 amino acids.

The chain employs TRBV27 and TRBJ1-5; D possibly corresponds to TRBD1 (5 bases). V lost 4 bases and J 6 bases, leaving 10 bases between the germline ends. The CDR3 covers 13 residues. The germline V gene encodes CDR1 MNHEY and CDR2 SMNVEV (reference sequence). Written as DNA, the CDR3 is TGTGCCAGCAGTTCAGGGTATGGTCAGCCCCAGCATTTT. Protein: CASSSGYGQPQHF.

The chain couples TRBV5-6 to TRBJ1-3, with TRBD1 identical over 8 bases. This CDR3 region has 18 residues. The junction had 10 bases not matched to a gene; V was cut back by 2 bases and J by 0 bases. From germline, CDR1 is SGHDT and CDR2 YYEEEE. CDR3 coding DNA: TGTGCCAGCAGCTTAGCAGGGGGCCCCGGGGGCTCTGGAAACACCATATATTTT. Protein: CASSLAGGPGGSGNTIYF.

This rearrangement joins TRBV6-5 to TRBJ2-2; 8 bases are a match to TRBD2. V lost 6 bases, J lost 3 bases, and 3 bases stayed unmatched. Germline values: CDR1 MNHEY, CDR2 SVGAGI. The CDR3 length is 14 residues. The CDR3 nucleotides read TGTGCCAGCAGGGCGGGGGGCGACACCGGGGAGCTGTTTTTT. Amino acids: CASRAGGDTGELFF.

This chain links TRBV11-3 with TRBJ1-6, with D possibly being TRBD1 (6 bases). This CDR3 has 14 residues. Germline V gene sequence: CDR1 SGHNT, CDR2 YENEEA. The V gene lost 3 bases and the J gene lost 6 bases, with 9 bases spanning the gap. The CDR3: CASSFRTANSPLHF. In DNA form, the CDR3 reads TGTGCCAGCAGCTTCCGGACAGCTAATTCACCCCTCCACTTT.

This sequence joins TRBV11-2 and TRBJ1-2, with D tentatively TRBD1 (6 bases). Trimming pared 5 bases from V and 3 bases from J, leaving 10 bases between. Germline V gene sequence: CDR1 SGHAT, CDR2 FQNNGV. The CDR3 is 13 residues long. CDR3 DNA: TGTGCCAGCAGCGGACAGTTTCACTATGGCTACACCTTC. Protein: CASSGQFHYGYTF.

This clone was counted a single time. The chain combines TRBV30 with TRBJ1-1, with 7 bases matching TRBD1. This CDR3 contains 12 residues. Germline V lookup: CDR1 GTSNPN, CDR2 SVGIG (reference sequence). The ends lost 2 bases at V and 6 bases at J; junction bases unmatched: 3. As DNA, the CDR3 is TGTGCCTGGAGTAACAGGGGTCCTGAAGCTTTCTTT. It is translated as CAWSNRGPEAFF.

The V call is TRBV4-1, the J call TRBJ1-6, with D possibly TRBD1 on 5 matching bases. Deletions cut 3 bases from V and 7 bases from J, with 7 bases between. CDR3 length: 13 amino acids. Germline V gives CDR1 MGHRA, CDR2 YSYEKL. CDR3 protein: CASSQPGNSPLHF. CDR3 nucleotide sequence: TGCGCCAGCAGCCAGCCAGGGAATTCACCCCTCCACTTT.

V and J are TRBV5-6 and TRBJ1-5; 9 bases agree with TRBD1. The CDR3 runs 15 residues. V dropped 4 bases and J dropped 9; count of bases not matched to a gene: 11. Germline loops: CDR1 SGHDT, CDR2 YYEEEE. The DNA of the CDR3 is TGTGCCAGCAGCGGTGAACCGGGACAGGGTTCGCCCCAGCATTTT. Translation gives CASSGEPGQGSPQHF. Full variable domain (rest looked up from reference TRBV5-6 and TRBJ1-5): DAGVTQSPTHLIKTRGQQVTLRCSPKSGHDTVSWYQQALGQGPQFIFQYYEEEERQRGNFPDRFSGHQFPNYSSELNVNALLLGDSALYLCASSGEPGQGSPQHFGDGTRLSIL.

The table lists this clone with a few counts. V is TRBV5-5 and J is TRBJ1-1, with 8 bases fitting TRBD1. The CDR3 has 15 residues. After removal of 3 bases from V and 6 bases from J, the junction contained 10 bases not matched to a gene. The germline CDR1 and CDR2 sequences are SGHKS and YYEKEE (reference sequence). The CDR3 coding sequence is TGTGCCAGCAGCTCGACAGGGGTTGTATACTCTGAAGCTTTCTTT. Its protein product is CASSSTGVVYSEAFF. Together with reference TRBV5-5 and TRBJ1-1, the CDR3 gives the full variable domain: DAGVTQSPTHLIKTRGQQVTLRCSPISGHKSVSWYQQVLGQGPQFIFQYYEKEERGRGNFPDRFSARQFPNYSSELNVNALLLGDSALYLCASSSTGVVYSEAFFGQGTRLTVV.

CDR3 coding DNA: TGTGCCAGCAAACTCGGGAAAGCCAAAAACATTCAGTACTTC. Its protein product is CASKLGKAKNIQYF. The chain recombines TRBV6-1 with TRBJ2-4, with D maybe TRBD2 (5 bases). Germline CDR1 and CDR2: MNHNS and SASEGT. The CDR3 is 14 residues long. The V end lost 7 bases, the J end lost 0 bases, and 10 bases lay between the germline ends.